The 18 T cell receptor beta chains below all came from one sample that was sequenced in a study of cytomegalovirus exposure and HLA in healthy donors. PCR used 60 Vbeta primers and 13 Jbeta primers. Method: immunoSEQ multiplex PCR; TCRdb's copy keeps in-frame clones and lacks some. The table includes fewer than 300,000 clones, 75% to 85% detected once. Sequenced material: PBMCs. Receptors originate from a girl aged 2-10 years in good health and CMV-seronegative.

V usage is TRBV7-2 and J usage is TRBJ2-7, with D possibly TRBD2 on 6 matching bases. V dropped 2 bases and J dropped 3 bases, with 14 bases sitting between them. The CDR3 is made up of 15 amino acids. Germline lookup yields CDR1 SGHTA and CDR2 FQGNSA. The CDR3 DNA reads TGTGCCAGCAGCTTAAGGGGCGGGGTTAACTACGAGCAGTACTTC. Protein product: CASSLRGGVNYEQYF. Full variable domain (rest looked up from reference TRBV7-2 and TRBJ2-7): GAGVSQSPSNKVTEKGKDVELRCDPISGHTALYWYRQSLGQGLEFLIYFQGNSAPDKSGLPSDRFSAERTGGSVSTLTIQRTQQEDSAVYLCASSLRGGVNYEQYFGPGTRLTVT.

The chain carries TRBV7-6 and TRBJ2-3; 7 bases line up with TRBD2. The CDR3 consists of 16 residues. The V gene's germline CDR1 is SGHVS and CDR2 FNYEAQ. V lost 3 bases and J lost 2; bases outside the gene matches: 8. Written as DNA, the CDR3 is TGTGCCAGCAGCTTGAGGGCGGGAGCGTTCACAGATACGCAGTATTTT. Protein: CASSLRAGAFTDTQYF.

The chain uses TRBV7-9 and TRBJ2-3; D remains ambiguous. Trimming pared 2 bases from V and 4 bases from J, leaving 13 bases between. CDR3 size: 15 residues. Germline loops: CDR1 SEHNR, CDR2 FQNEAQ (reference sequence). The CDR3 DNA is TGTGCCAGCAGCTTATTGTCCGGAGACTCAGATACGCAGTATTTT. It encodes CASSLLSGDSDTQYF.

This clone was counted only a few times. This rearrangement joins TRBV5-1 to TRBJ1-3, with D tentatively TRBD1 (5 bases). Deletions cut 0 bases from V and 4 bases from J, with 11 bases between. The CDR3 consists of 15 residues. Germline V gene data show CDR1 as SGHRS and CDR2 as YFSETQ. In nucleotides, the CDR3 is TGCGCCAGCAGCTTGGAGGGGTCCTCGGGAAACACCATATATTTT. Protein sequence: CASSLEGSSGNTIYF.

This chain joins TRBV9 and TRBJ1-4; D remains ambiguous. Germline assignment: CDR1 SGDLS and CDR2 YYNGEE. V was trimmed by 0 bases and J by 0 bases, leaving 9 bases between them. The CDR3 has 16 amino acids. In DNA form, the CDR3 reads TGTGCCAGCAGCGTAGGTCTAGAGGCAACTAATGAAAAACTGTTTTTT. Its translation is CASSVGLEATNEKLFF.

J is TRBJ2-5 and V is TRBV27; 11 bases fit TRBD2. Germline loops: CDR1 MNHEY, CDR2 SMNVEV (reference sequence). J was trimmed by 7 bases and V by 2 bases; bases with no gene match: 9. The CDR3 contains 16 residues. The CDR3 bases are TGTGCCAGCAGTTTAATTAGCGGGGGGGCCCTCGGGACCCAGTACTTC. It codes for CASSLISGGALGTQYF.

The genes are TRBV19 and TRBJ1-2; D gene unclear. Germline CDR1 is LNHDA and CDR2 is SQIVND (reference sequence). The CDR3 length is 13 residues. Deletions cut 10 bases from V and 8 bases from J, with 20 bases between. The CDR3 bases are TGTGCCACCACACCTCCCCTCTATAGCGGCTACACCTTC. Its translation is CATTPPLYSGYTF.

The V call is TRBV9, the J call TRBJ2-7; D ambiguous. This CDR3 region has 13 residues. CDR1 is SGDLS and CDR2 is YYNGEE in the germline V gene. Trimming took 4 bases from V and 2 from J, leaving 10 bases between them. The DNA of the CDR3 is TGTGCCAGCAGCCGTGGGCTTACCTACGAGCAGTACTTC. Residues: CASSRGLTYEQYF.

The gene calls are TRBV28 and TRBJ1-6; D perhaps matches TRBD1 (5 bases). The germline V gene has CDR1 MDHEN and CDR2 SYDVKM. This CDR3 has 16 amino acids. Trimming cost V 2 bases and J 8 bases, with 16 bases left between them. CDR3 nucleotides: TGTGCCAGCAGTTTAATCACAGGCTTCCAATATTCACCCCTCCACTTT. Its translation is CASSLITGFQYSPLHF. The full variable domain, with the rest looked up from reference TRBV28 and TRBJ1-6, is DVKVTQSSRYLVKRTGEKVFLECVQDMDHENMFWYRQDPGLGLRLIYFSYDVKMKEKGDIPEGYSVSREKKERFSLILESASTNQTSMYLCASSLITGFQYSPLHFGNGTRLTVT.

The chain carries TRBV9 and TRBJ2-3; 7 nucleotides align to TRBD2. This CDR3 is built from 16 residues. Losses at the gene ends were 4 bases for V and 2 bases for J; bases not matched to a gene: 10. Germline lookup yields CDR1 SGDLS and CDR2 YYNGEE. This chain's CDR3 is CASSLGGGLLTDTQYF. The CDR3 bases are TGTGCCAGCAGCCTGGGGGGGGGACTACTCACAGATACGCAGTATTTT.

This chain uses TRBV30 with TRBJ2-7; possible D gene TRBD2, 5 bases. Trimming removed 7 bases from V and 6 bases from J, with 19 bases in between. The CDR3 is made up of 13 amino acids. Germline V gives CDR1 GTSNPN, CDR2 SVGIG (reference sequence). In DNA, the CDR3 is TGTGCCTCCCAAAGAAGCGCGGGCTCCGAGCAGTACTTC. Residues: CASQRSAGSEQYF.

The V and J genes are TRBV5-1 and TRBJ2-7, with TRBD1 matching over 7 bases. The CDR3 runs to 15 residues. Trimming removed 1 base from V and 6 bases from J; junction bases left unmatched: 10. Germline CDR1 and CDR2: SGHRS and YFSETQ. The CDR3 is CASSLTGQPSSEQYF. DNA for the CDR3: TGCGCCAGCAGCTTGACGGGACAGCCTTCTTCCGAGCAGTACTTC.

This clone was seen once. CDR3 nucleotide sequence: TGTGCCAGCAGCTTGGAACGGGGGAAAGGGGAGCTGTTTTTT. Translation gives CASSLERGKGELFF. V and J are TRBV5-4 and TRBJ2-2, with D tentatively TRBD2 (6 bases). Trimming took off 0 bases at V and 8 bases at J, with 11 bases between the two ends. CDR1 is SGHNT, CDR2 YYREEE, per germline (reference sequence). The CDR3 runs 14 residues.

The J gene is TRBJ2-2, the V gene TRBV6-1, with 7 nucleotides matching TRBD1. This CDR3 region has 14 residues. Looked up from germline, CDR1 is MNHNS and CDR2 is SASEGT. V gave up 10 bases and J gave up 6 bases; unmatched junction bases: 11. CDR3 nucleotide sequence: TGTGCCACCCGAGACAGGGTATCGGCCGGGGAGCTGTTTTTT. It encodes CATRDRVSAGELFF.

The CDR3 spells CASGLAQGNFGETQYF. In nucleotides, the CDR3 is TGTGCTAGTGGTTTGGCCCAGGGCAATTTCGGGGAGACCCAGTACTTC. V and J are TRBV12-5 and TRBJ2-5, with TRBD1 as a possible D gene (5 bases). This CDR3 region has 16 residues. Germline CDR1 reads LGHNT; CDR2 reads FRNRAP. With 1 base removed from V and 5 bases from J, the gap between germline ends came to 17 bases.

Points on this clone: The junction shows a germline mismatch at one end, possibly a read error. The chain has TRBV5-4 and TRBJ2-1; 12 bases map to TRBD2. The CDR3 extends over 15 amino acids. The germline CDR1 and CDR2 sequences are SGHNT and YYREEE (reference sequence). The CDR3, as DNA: TGTGCCAGCAGACAGCCTAGCGGGGGGGACAATGAACAGTTCTTC. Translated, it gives CASRQPSGGDNEQFF.

The CDR3 DNA reads as TGTGCCAGCAGTCTAGCTATAAACACTGAAGCTTTCTTT. Protein product: CASSLAINTEAFF. This chain joins TRBV6-5 and TRBJ1-1; D not resolved. Germline V gives CDR1 MNHEY, CDR2 SVGAGI. The CDR3 length is 13 residues. Trimming removed 5 bases from V and 2 bases from J, with 9 bases in between.

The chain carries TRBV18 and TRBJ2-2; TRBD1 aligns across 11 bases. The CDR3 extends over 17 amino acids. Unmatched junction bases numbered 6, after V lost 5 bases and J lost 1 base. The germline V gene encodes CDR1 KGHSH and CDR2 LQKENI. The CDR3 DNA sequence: TGTGCCAGCTCAATAAGGACAGGGGGCGTGAACACCGGGGAGCTGTTTTTT. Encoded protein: CASSIRTGGVNTGELFF.